Shown below are 15 T cell receptor beta chains from a single sample sequenced in a study of control samples from healthy donors and cancer patients. The method was immunoSEQ multiplex PCR; TCRdb's version includes in-frame clones alone and lacks a portion of them. Of fewer than 200,000 clones listed, 90% are singletons. Sequenced material: blood. These receptors all come from a woman aged 45-65 years in good health.

The chain employs TRBV5-1 and TRBJ2-7; 7 bases line up with TRBD1. The CDR3 is 14 amino acids. Germline trimming cut 1 base from V and 3 bases from J; bases unmatched to any gene: 4. Per germline, CDR1 SGHRS and CDR2 YFSETQ. CDR3: CASSLTGADYEQYF. The CDR3 nucleotides are TGCGCCAGCAGCTTGACAGGGGCGGACTACGAGCAGTACTTC.

The chain combines TRBV7-3 with TRBJ2-1; weak D call: TRBD1 (6 bases). V was trimmed by 5 bases and J by 3 bases, leaving 11 bases between them. Germline CDR1 and CDR2: SGHTA and FQGTGA. This CDR3 has 14 residues. This CDR3 reads CASSEGHGYNEQFF. The CDR3 DNA follows: TGTGCCAGCAGCGAGGGACACGGCTACAATGAGCAGTTCTTC.

The V call is TRBV7-3, the J call TRBJ2-3; 10 positions match TRBD2. J lost 4 bases, V lost 5 bases, and 9 bases had no gene match. Germline V gene sequence: CDR1 SGHTA, CDR2 FQGTGA. The length of the CDR3 is 16 residues. CDR3 protein: CASSRRAGGPSDTQYF. In DNA form, the CDR3 reads TGTGCCAGCAGCCGAAGAGCGGGAGGGCCGTCAGATACGCAGTATTTT.

The V call is TRBV7-2, the J call TRBJ2-7; the match to TRBD1 covers 9 bases. J was trimmed by 4 bases and V by 5 bases; bases with no gene match: 9. The CDR3 extends over 15 amino acids. Looked up from germline, CDR1 is SGHTA and CDR2 is FQGNSA. The CDR3 sequence: CASSRSGTGIYEQYF. The CDR3 nucleotides are TGTGCCAGCAGCCGTTCTGGGACAGGGATTTACGAGCAGTACTTC. Full variable domain (rest looked up from reference TRBV7-2 and TRBJ2-7): GAGVSQSPSNKVTEKGKDVELRCDPISGHTALYWYRQSLGQGLEFLIYFQGNSAPDKSGLPSDRFSAERTGGSVSTLTIQRTQQEDSAVYLCASSRSGTGIYEQYFGPGTRLTVT.

The V gene is TRBV10-3, the J gene TRBJ2-1, with TRBD2 matching over 8 bases. J lost 4 bases, V lost 11 bases, and 7 bases had no gene match. This CDR3 comprises 13 residues. CDR1 and CDR2 (germline): ENHRY, SYGVKD. The DNA for the CDR3 is TGTGCCTCCGGCACGGGGGGGTACAATGAGCAGTTCTTC. Residues: CASGTGGYNEQFF.

This sequence joins TRBV28 and TRBJ2-7; D is undetermined. With 7 bases removed from V and 7 bases from J, the gap between germline ends came to 11 bases. The CDR3 consists of 11 residues. CDR1 is MDHEN and CDR2 is SYDVKM in the germline V gene. The CDR3 DNA follows: TGTGCCAGCACCCTCGGTCGGGAGCAGTACTTC. Its protein is CASTLGREQYF.

The gene calls are TRBV10-1 and TRBJ1-2; D not resolved. This CDR3 comprises 11 residues. V lost 3 bases, J lost 8 bases, and 7 bases lay in between. Germline V gene sequence: CDR1 WNHNN, CDR2 SYGVQD (reference sequence). CDR3 region: CASSDRRGYTF. CDR3 coding DNA: TGCGCCAGCAGTGATCGTAGGGGCTACACCTTC.

V and J are TRBV3-1 (or the pseudogene TRBV3-2) and TRBJ2-7, with TRBD1 as a possible D gene (6 bases). With 1 base removed from V and 7 bases from J, the gap between germline ends came to 14 bases. Per germline, CDR1 LGHDT and CDR2 YNNKEL (reference sequence). The CDR3 extends over 14 amino acids. In DNA, the CDR3 is TGTGCCAGCAGCCAAGCTGGGCAGGGGTGGGAGCAGTACTTC. Encoded protein: CASSQAGQGWEQYF.

V gene TRBV28 combines with J gene TRBJ1-5; tentatively, D is TRBD1 (5 bases). The CDR3 has 12 residues. The germline V gene encodes CDR1 MDHEN and CDR2 SYDVKM. Trimming took 10 bases from V and 11 from J, leaving 18 bases between them. The CDR3 DNA is TGTGCCACACACCGGGGGAGGCGGGCCCAGCATTTT. It is translated as CATHRGRRAQHF.

The chain recombines TRBV6-6 with TRBJ2-7; D is undetermined. CDR3 length: 11 residues. The V end was cut by 5 bases, the J end by 2 bases, with 4 bases between. The V gene's germline CDR1 is MNHNY and CDR2 SVGAGI (reference sequence). The CDR3 reads CASSETYEQYF. CDR3 nucleotides: TGTGCCAGCAGTGAAACCTACGAGCAGTACTTC.

The chain joins TRBV27 to TRBJ2-1; D perhaps matches TRBD2 (5 bases). The CDR3 is made up of 13 amino acids. V was pared by 8 bases and J by 6 bases, with 14 bases between. Germline V lookup: CDR1 MNHEY, CDR2 SMNVEV (reference sequence). CDR3 sequence (DNA): TGTGCCAGCGCAGACTATTTCTTCAATGAGCAGTTCTTC. This gives the protein CASADYFFNEQFF.

The chain carries TRBV27 and TRBJ1-1; the D gene is possibly TRBD1 (5 bases). This CDR3 has 13 residues. V lost 3 bases to trimming and J lost 3 bases, with 8 bases between them. CDR1 and CDR2 (germline): MNHEY, SMNVEV (reference sequence). The CDR3 loop is CASSFREYTEAFF. CDR3 sequence (DNA): TGTGCCAGCAGTTTCAGGGAGTACACTGAAGCTTTCTTT.

The rearrangement joins TRBV28 to TRBJ1-2; D uncertain. V was pared by 6 bases and J by 4 bases, with 12 bases between. The CDR3 runs to 13 residues. The germline CDR1 and CDR2 sequences are MDHEN and SYDVKM. The CDR3 is CASSPGAGYGYTF. The DNA of the CDR3 is TGTGCCAGCAGCCCCGGCGCAGGCTATGGCTACACCTTC.

V gene TRBV7-2 combines with J gene TRBJ2-5; D is possibly TRBD1 (6 bases). Germline CDR1 SGHTA, CDR2 FQGNSA. Trimming removed 5 bases at V and 5 bases at J, with 18 bases between. This CDR3 is built from 15 residues. This chain's CDR3 is CASSPRNRDVETQYF. In nucleotides, the CDR3 is TGTGCCAGCAGCCCCCGAAACAGGGATGTCGAGACCCAGTACTTC.

CDR3 in amino acids: CAISPDRDTDTQYF. CDR3 DNA: TGTGCCATCAGTCCGGACAGGGACACAGATACGCAGTATTTT. The chain uses TRBV10-3 and TRBJ2-3; 8 positions agree with TRBD1. CDR1 and CDR2 (germline): ENHRY, SYGVKD. CDR3 length equals 14 residues. J lost 2 bases, V lost 5 bases, and 3 bases had no gene match.